The rows below give T cell receptor beta chains drawn from one sample of a study of naive and memory T cell subsets. TCRdb re-called the UMI-ligation and nested PCR reads through MiXCR, storing one row per CDR3 protein. The repertoire consists of around 20,000 distinct CDR3 sequences, with about a tenth occurring once and the leading ten covering 6.8%. The sequences come from skin, collected from a tuberculin skin test site. Every receptor here comes from an adult in good health. Each CDR3 is given with its conserved first and last residue. Each record gives: J gene, clone size, CDR3 length, D gene, V gene, CDR3 protein, CDR3 DNA. The D gene is left open where the match is weak. Some rows mark clone size as missing; the rest say once, few, many or name a class of expanded clone.

J: TRBJ2-1
size: many
length: 13
D: -
V: TRBV19
CDR3: CASSITHLAEQFF
DNA: TGTGCCAGTAGTATCACCCACCTTGCTGAGCAGTTCTTC

J: TRBJ2-3
size: medium-sized
length: 11
D: -
V: TRBV20-1
CDR3: CITGRTDTQYF
DNA: TGCATCACAGGCCGCACAGATACGCAGTATTTT

J: TRBJ2-3
size: few
length: 14
D: TRBD1
V: TRBV5-1
CDR3: CASSPGQSGDTQYF
DNA: TGCGCCAGCAGCCCGGGACAGTCGGGGGATACGCAGTATTTT

J: TRBJ2-6
size: many
length: 14
D: -
V: TRBV6-2/TRBV6-3
CDR3: CASSLYSGANVLTF
DNA: TGTGCCAGCAGCTTGTACTCTGGGGCCAACGTCCTGACTTTC

J: TRBJ2-3
size: many
length: 15
D: -
V: TRBV7-6
CDR3: CASSLGTPHTDTQYF
DNA: TGTGCCAGCAGCTTAGGGACTCCACACACAGATACGCAGTATTTT

J: TRBJ2-3
size: many
length: 18
D: TRBD1
V: TRBV10-3
CDR3: CAISESLGSGGHTDTQYF
DNA: TGTGCCATCAGTGAGTCGCTTGGGTCAGGGGGCCACACAGATACGCAGTATTTT

J: TRBJ1-5
size: many
length: 12
D: -
V: TRBV12-3/TRBV12-4
CDR3: CASSLANQPQHF
DNA: TGTGCCAGCAGTTTGGCCAATCAGCCCCAGCATTTT

J: TRBJ2-7
size: many
length: 14
D: TRBD2
V: TRBV5-1
CDR3: CASSAASGSGEQYF
DNA: TGCGCCAGCAGCGCGGCTAGCGGGAGCGGCGAGCAGTACTTC

J: TRBJ2-5
size: -
length: 14
D: -
V: TRBV20-1
CDR3: CSAADGGEAGTQYF
DNA: TGCAGTGCTGCCGATGGCGGGGAGGCCGGGACCCAGTACTTC

J: TRBJ1-5
size: -
length: 15
D: -
V: TRBV19
CDR3: CASSIVAGGNQPQHF
DNA: TGTGCCAGTAGTATAGTTGCGGGCGGGAATCAGCCCCAGCATTTT

J: TRBJ1-5
size: many
length: 17
D: TRBD1
V: TRBV7-9
CDR3: CASSLALSGTGNQPQHF
DNA: TGTGCCAGCAGCTTAGCACTTAGCGGGACAGGTAATCAGCCCCAGCATTTT

J: TRBJ1-5
size: -
length: 12
D: -
V: TRBV10-1
CDR3: CASSEYDQPQHF
DNA: TGCGCCAGCAGTGAATATGATCAGCCCCAGCATTTT

J: TRBJ2-4
size: many
length: 14
D: -
V: TRBV20-1
CDR3: CSAREPSSENIQYF
DNA: TGCAGTGCTAGAGAACCTTCGTCAGAGAACATTCAGTACTTC

J: TRBJ1-2
size: few
length: 13
D: -
V: TRBV7-2
CDR3: CASSFFINYGYTF
DNA: TGTGCCAGCAGCTTTTTCATTAACTATGGCTACACCTTC

J: TRBJ2-1
size: few
length: 15
D: -
V: TRBV5-1
CDR3: CASSLTLRDYNEQFF
DNA: TGCGCCAGCAGCCTTACTTTGCGGGATTACAATGAGCAGTTCTTC

J: TRBJ2-1
size: many
length: 16
D: -
V: TRBV27
CDR3: CASSPPPYMGNNEQFF
DNA: TGTGCCAGCAGCCCACCTCCGTATATGGGTAACAATGAGCAGTTCTTC

J: TRBJ2-1
size: -
length: 22
D: -
V: TRBV6-1
CDR3: CASSEQISGEWIRTSSYNEQFF
DNA: TGTGCCAGCAGTGAACAGATTTCCGGGGAATGGATAAGAACAAGCTCCTACAATGAGCAGTTCTTC

J: TRBJ2-1
size: many
length: 15
D: TRBD2
V: TRBV7-9
CDR3: CASSLGTSGVNEQFF
DNA: TGTGCCAGCAGCCTGGGGACTAGCGGGGTTAATGAGCAGTTCTTC

J: TRBJ1-5
size: -
length: 15
D: -
V: TRBV6-5
CDR3: CASSRAYGSNQPQHF
DNA: TGTGCCAGCAGCAGGGCATATGGTAGCAATCAGCCCCAGCATTTT